This T cell receptor beta chain was recorded in a study of cytomegalovirus exposure and HLA in healthy donors. General observations from the study: Listed as cytomegalovirus-associated were 150 or so TCR beta chains.

Germline assignment: CDR1 LNHDA and CDR2 SQIVND (reference sequence). V lost 5 bases to trimming and J lost 5 bases, with 12 bases between them. The CDR3 is 13 residues long. About this clone: Its antigen is as yet unknown.

Primers: 60 Vbeta forward and 13 Jbeta reverse. In the original workflow: About 12 million of roughly 81 million unique TCR beta chains were shared, per a later count. Measured with immunoSEQ multiplex PCR; TCRdb has only the in-frame clones, and not every one. V, J and clone size were drawn from that table, and D and trimming were deduced from the DNA. Here the sample spans about 55,000 clones, about 69% being singletons. This clonotype was sampled from a man in his forties in good health and CMV-seropositive. The rearrangement uses TRBV19 and TRBJ2-5; D perhaps matches TRBD1 (5 bases). Sequenced material: PBMCs. The CDR3, as DNA: TGTGCCAGTAGTTTGCGCAGGGCCGAGACCCAGTACTTC. Protein product: CASSLRRAETQYF. Variable domain in full (rest from reference TRBV19 and TRBJ2-5): DGGITQSPKYLFRKEGQNVTLSCEQNLNHDAMYWYRQDPGQGLRLIYYSQIVNDFQKGDIAEGYSVSREKKESFPLTVTSAQKNPTAFYLCASSLRRAETQYFGPGTRLLVL.